The 26 T cell receptor beta chains listed next were all sequenced from one sample in a study of cytomegalovirus exposure and HLA in healthy donors. Method: immunoSEQ multiplex PCR; TCRdb's copy keeps in-frame clones and lacks some. This table holds 80,000 or so clones, approximately 95% found once. Sequenced: PBMCs. The receptors derive from a woman aged 18-35 years in good health and CMV-seronegative.

This chain links TRBV2 with TRBJ2-1; a weak D match, TRBD2 (6 bases). V was cut by 8 bases and J by 10 bases, with 18 bases left in between. CDR1 and CDR2 (germline): SNHLY, FYNNEI. The CDR3 sequence is 13 residues long. Here the CDR3 reads CASDTIQGGEQFF. DNA for the CDR3: TGTGCCAGCGACACTATTCAGGGAGGCGAGCAGTTCTTC.

The rearrangement joins TRBV29-1 to TRBJ1-4; weak D call: TRBD1 (6 bases). CDR1 is SQVTM and CDR2 is ANQGSEA in the germline V gene. Trimming cost V 4 bases and J 5 bases, with 11 bases left between them. The CDR3 spans 13 residues. This chain's CDR3 is CSVAGVLNEKLFF. The CDR3 DNA is TGCAGCGTTGCAGGGGTCCTCAATGAAAAACTGTTTTTT.

On this clone: The same CDR3 is also encoded by other DNA sequences in this sample. The chain is built from TRBV27 and TRBJ2-1; D is perhaps TRBD2 (5 bases). The germline V gene has CDR1 MNHEY and CDR2 SMNVEV (reference sequence). V lost 2 bases and J 7 bases, leaving 6 bases between the germline ends. The CDR3 loop spans 12 amino acids. The CDR3 is CASSLGGNEQFF. For the CDR3, the DNA is TGTGCCAGCAGTTTAGGCGGGAATGAGCAGTTCTTC.

This sequence joins TRBV7-9 and TRBJ2-3; a weak D match, TRBD2 (6 bases). Per germline, CDR1 SEHNR and CDR2 FQNEAQ (reference sequence). V was clipped by 5 bases and J by 1 base, with 16 bases between them. The CDR3 covers 16 residues. CDR3 loop: CASSPPPRGGTDTQYF. The CDR3 coding sequence is TGTGCCAGCAGCCCGCCTCCCCGCGGGGGCACAGATACGCAGTATTTT.

The genes are TRBV15 and TRBJ2-7; 10 nucleotides match TRBD2. Germline V lookup: CDR1 LNHNV, CDR2 YYDKDF (reference sequence). Germline trimming cut 5 bases from V and 2 bases from J; bases unmatched to any gene: 6. The CDR3 is made up of 15 amino acids. CDR3 amino acids: CATSPTGTSAYEQYF. The DNA of the CDR3 is TGTGCCACCAGCCCTACCGGGACTAGCGCCTACGAGCAGTACTTC.

The chain combines TRBV7-9 with TRBJ2-1; no clear D gene. The germline gives CDR1 SEHNR, CDR2 FQNEAQ (reference sequence). Trimming shortened V by 8 bases and J by 3 bases, and 8 bases separated the two germline ends. CDR3 length equals 12 residues. This CDR3 reads CASAYDYNEQFF. In DNA, the CDR3 is TGTGCCAGCGCGTATGACTACAATGAGCAGTTCTTC.

The genes are TRBV9 and TRBJ2-5; 7 positions match TRBD1. V was clipped by 2 bases and J by 1 base; unmatched bases: 2. The V gene's germline CDR1 is SGDLS and CDR2 YYNGEE. The length of the CDR3 is 14 residues. CDR3 nucleotides: TGTGCCAGCAGCGTCGACAGGGTCCAAGAGACCCAGTACTTC. This sequence encodes CASSVDRVQETQYF.

As regards this clone: The junction does not match germline at one end; this may be a read error. This chain connects TRBV7-7 to TRBJ2-3; 10 nucleotides agree with TRBD1. The CDR3 runs to 16 residues. Germline V gives CDR1 SSHAT, CDR2 FNYEAQ (reference sequence). The CDR3 bases are TGTGCCAGCAGCCTAGCGGTGGGACAGGGGACAGATACGCAGTATTTT. Its protein is CASSLAVGQGTDTQYF. Full variable domain (rest looked up from reference TRBV7-7 and TRBJ2-3): GAGVSQSPRYKVTKRGQDVTLRCDPISSHATLYWYQQALGQGPEFLTYFNYEAQPDKSGLPSDRFSAERPEGSISTLTIQRTEQRDSAMYRCASSLAVGQGTDTQYFGPGTRLTVL.

The rearrangement joins TRBV19 to TRBJ1-5; possible D gene TRBD1, 5 bases. This CDR3 region has 14 residues. V shed 3 bases and J shed 3 bases, with 9 bases lying between them. The germline CDR1 and CDR2 sequences are LNHDA and SQIVND (reference sequence). Written as DNA, the CDR3 is TGTGCCAGTAGTATGGGACTTTCCAATCAGCCCCAGCATTTT. This translates into CASSMGLSNQPQHF.

Points on this clone: The sample has other DNA sequences that encode this CDR3 too. The V call is TRBV9, the J call TRBJ2-1; 8 nucleotides line up with TRBD2. J lost 10 bases, V lost 2 bases, and 2 bases had no gene match. The germline V gene encodes CDR1 SGDLS and CDR2 YYNGEE. The CDR3 is 12 amino acids. The CDR3 region has the DNA TGTGCCAGCAGCGTGGTAGCGGGAGAGCAGTTCTTC. Its protein is CASSVVAGEQFF.

The rearrangement links TRBV6-1 to TRBJ2-5; the D gene is possibly TRBD2 (6 bases). There are 15 residues in the CDR3. V dropped 2 bases and J dropped 2 bases, with 12 bases sitting between them. The germline gives CDR1 MNHNS, CDR2 SASEGT. The CDR3 DNA follows: TGTGCCAGCAGTGAACGGGCAGGGAGGCAAGAGACCCAGTACTTC. Residues: CASSERAGRQETQYF.

This chain links TRBV19 with TRBJ2-7; 9 positions agree with TRBD1. V was clipped by 6 bases and J by 4 bases; unmatched bases: 4. Germline V lookup: CDR1 LNHDA, CDR2 SQIVND (reference sequence). This CDR3 is 13 amino acids long. CDR3: CASSGTGLYEQYF. The DNA of the CDR3 is TGTGCCAGTAGCGGGACAGGGTTATACGAGCAGTACTTC.

The V and J genes are TRBV5-1 and TRBJ1-1; possible D gene TRBD1, 6 bases. V lost 0 bases and J 4 bases, leaving 10 bases between the germline ends. Germline lookup yields CDR1 SGHRS and CDR2 YFSETQ. CDR3 length equals 14 residues. CDR3 protein: CASSLEQGSTEAFF. In DNA, the CDR3 is TGCGCCAGCAGCTTGGAACAGGGAAGCACTGAAGCTTTCTTT. Variable domain in full (rest from reference TRBV5-1 and TRBJ1-1): KAGVTQTPRYLIKTRGQQVTLSCSPISGHRSVSWYQQTPGQGLQFLFEYFSETQRNKGNFPGRFSGRQFSNSRSEMNVSTLELGDSALYLCASSLEQGSTEAFFGQGTRLTVV.

This chain connects TRBV5-6 to TRBJ2-7, with TRBD1 identical over 7 bases. V trimming: 4 bases; J trimming: 7 bases; junction bases outside the gene matches: 14. Germline V gene lookup returns CDR1 SGHDT and CDR2 YYEEEE. This CDR3 spans 15 amino acids. CDR3 amino acids: CASSPVYEGAREQYF. For the CDR3, the DNA is TGTGCCAGCAGCCCCGTTTACGAGGGGGCGCGTGAGCAGTACTTC.

This clone was counted only a few times. This chain links TRBV18 with TRBJ2-2; TRBD1 is a possible D gene (6 bases). V gave up 1 base and J gave up 1 base, with 7 bases separating them. This CDR3 contains 15 residues. Germline CDR1 is KGHSH and CDR2 is LQKENI. CDR3 in amino acids: CASSPLRGNTGELFF. As DNA, the CDR3 is TGTGCCAGCTCACCACTCAGGGGGAACACCGGGGAGCTGTTTTTT.

The rearrangement links TRBV7-2 to TRBJ2-1; D remains unclear. Germline V gene data show CDR1 as SGHTA and CDR2 as FQGNSA. V shed 4 bases and J shed 6 bases, with 7 bases lying between them. The CDR3 totals 12 residues. The CDR3 is CASSYGTNEQFF. CDR3 nucleotide sequence: TGTGCCAGCAGCTACGGTACCAATGAGCAGTTCTTC.

The chain carries TRBV7-2 and TRBJ1-2; D unresolved. Germline V gene data show CDR1 as SGHTA and CDR2 as FQGNSA. The CDR3 extends over 14 amino acids. V was shortened by 1 base and J by 4 bases, with 10 bases between the two germline ends. CDR3 DNA sequence: TGTGCCAGCAGCTTAGACCCGGTAGCCTATGGCTACACCTTC. This gives the protein CASSLDPVAYGYTF.

The rearrangement joins TRBV7-2 to TRBJ2-3, with D unclear. CDR1 and CDR2 from the germline V gene are SGHTA and FQGNSA. Trimming removed 5 bases from V and 4 bases from J, with 16 bases in between. The CDR3 has 15 residues. The CDR3 region is CASSPLSQAADTQYF. The DNA of the CDR3 is TGTGCCAGCAGCCCCTTAAGTCAGGCCGCAGATACGCAGTATTTT.

The chain joins TRBV28 to TRBJ2-7; D gene unclear. Between the trimmed V and J ends, which lost 10 bases and 5 bases, there was a span of 18 bases. Germline CDR1 MDHEN, CDR2 SYDVKM. This CDR3 contains 13 residues. The CDR3 loop is CATSHWRKDEQYF. CDR3 DNA: TGTGCCACCTCCCATTGGAGAAAGGACGAGCAGTACTTC.

This chain connects TRBV5-5 to TRBJ2-5, with TRBD2 matching over 14 bases. Germline V lookup: CDR1 SGHKS, CDR2 YYEKEE (reference sequence). V was pared by 4 bases and J by 3 bases, with 2 bases of the junction left unmatched. This CDR3 region has 15 residues. The CDR3 loop is CASSPGLAGEETQYF. The CDR3 coding sequence is TGTGCCAGCAGCCCGGGACTAGCGGGAGAAGAGACCCAGTACTTC.

In this sample, this clone turned up a few times. The rearrangement joins TRBV6-4 to TRBJ2-2; D remains ambiguous. CDR1 MRHNA and CDR2 SNTAGT come from the germline V gene. Between the trimmed V and J ends, which lost 2 bases and 5 bases, there was a span of 9 bases. This CDR3 region has 14 residues. The CDR3 sequence: CASSDEAATGELFF. CDR3 bases: TGTGCCAGCAGTGACGAGGCGGCGACCGGGGAGCTGTTTTTT.

V gene TRBV11-3 combines with J gene TRBJ2-1; 8 nucleotides agree with TRBD1. The CDR3 is 16 amino acids. After removal of 5 bases from V and 0 bases from J, the junction contained 6 bases not matched to a gene. Germline V gene lookup returns CDR1 SGHNT and CDR2 YENEEA. CDR3 in amino acids: CASSPTTGGSYNEQFF. CDR3 in DNA: TGTGCCAGCAGCCCCACTACAGGGGGCTCCTACAATGAGCAGTTCTTC. Together with reference TRBV11-3 and TRBJ2-1, the CDR3 gives the full variable domain: EAGVVQSPRYKIIEKKQPVAFWCNPISGHNTLYWYLQNLGQGPELLIRYENEEAVDDSQLPKDRFSAERLKGVDSTLKIQPAELGDSAVYLCASSPTTGGSYNEQFFGPGTRLTVL.

V usage is TRBV13 and J usage is TRBJ1-1; tentatively, D is TRBD1 (6 bases). The CDR3 runs to 14 residues. Germline CDR1 reads PRHDT; CDR2 reads FYEKMQ (reference sequence). Trimming shortened V by 6 bases and J by 11 bases, and 22 bases separated the two germline ends. CDR3 coding DNA: TGTGCCAGCAGAAGAGCGACAGGTGACTTACAGGCTTTCTTT. This sequence encodes CASRRATGDLQAFF.

The genes are TRBV30 and TRBJ1-2; D is undetermined. Trimming shortened V by 0 bases and J by 6 bases, and 11 bases separated the two germline ends. The germline CDR1 and CDR2 sequences are GTSNPN and SVGIG (reference sequence). The CDR3 is 13 residues long. CDR3 loop: CAWSVRGFDGYTF. Written as DNA, the CDR3 is TGTGCCTGGAGTGTACGAGGGTTCGATGGCTACACCTTC.

A single count supports this clone. V usage is TRBV19 and J usage is TRBJ1-1; no clear D. This CDR3 has 13 residues. Germline assignment: CDR1 LNHDA and CDR2 SQIVND (reference sequence). V lost 1 base and J 6 bases, leaving 9 bases between the germline ends. CDR3 sequence: CASSIGGCAEAFF. In DNA form, the CDR3 reads TGTGCCAGTAGTATAGGTGGTTGCGCTGAAGCTTTCTTT.

Only one count was recorded for this clone. V gene TRBV10-1 combines with J gene TRBJ2-7, with 10 bases aligning to TRBD1. Per germline, CDR1 WNHNN and CDR2 SYGVQD (reference sequence). J lost 1 base, V lost 4 bases, and 4 bases had no gene match. The CDR3 is 15 amino acids. The CDR3: CASSVGTGASYEQYF. CDR3 in DNA: TGCGCCAGCAGTGTTGGGACAGGGGCGTCCTACGAGCAGTACTTC.